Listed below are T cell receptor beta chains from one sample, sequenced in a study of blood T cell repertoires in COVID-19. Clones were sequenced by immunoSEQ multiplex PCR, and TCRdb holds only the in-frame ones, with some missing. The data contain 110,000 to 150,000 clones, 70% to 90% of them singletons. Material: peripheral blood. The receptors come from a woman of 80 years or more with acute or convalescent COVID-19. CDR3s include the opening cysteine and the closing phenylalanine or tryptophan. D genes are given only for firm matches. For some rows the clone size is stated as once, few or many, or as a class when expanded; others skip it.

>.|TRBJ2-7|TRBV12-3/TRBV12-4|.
CASSSGYEQYF
TGTGCCAGCAGTTCGGGCTACGAGCAGTACTTC
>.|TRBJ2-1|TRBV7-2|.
CASSYDWRWVHNEQFF
TGTGCCAGCAGCTACGACTGGAGATGGGTCCACAATGAGCAGTTCTTC
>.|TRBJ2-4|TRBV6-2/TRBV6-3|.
CASSHARGMVDIQYF
TGTGCCAGCAGCCATGCCCGGGGAATGGTAGACATTCAGTACTTC
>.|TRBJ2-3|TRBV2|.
CASSGGIPTDTQYF
TGTGCCAGCAGTGGAGGGATACCCACAGATACGCAGTATTTT
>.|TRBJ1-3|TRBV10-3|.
CAIGQQRSGNTIYF
TGTGCCATTGGACAGCAACGCTCTGGAAACACCATATATTTT
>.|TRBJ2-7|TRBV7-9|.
CASSLGPTSAEQYF
TGTGCCAGCAGCTTAGGGCCCACCTCCGCCGAGCAGTACTTC
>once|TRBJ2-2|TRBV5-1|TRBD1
CASNRQGLNTGELFF
TGCGCCAGCAACAGACAGGGGCTAAACACCGGGGAGCTGTTTTTT
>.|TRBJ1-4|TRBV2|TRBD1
CASSSGTGTTNEKLFF
TGTGCCAGCAGTTCCGGGACAGGGACAACTAATGAAAAACTGTTTTTT
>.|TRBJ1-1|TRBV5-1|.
CASSPWTDMNTEAFF
TGCGCCAGCAGCCCCTGGACAGACATGAACACTGAAGCTTTCTTT
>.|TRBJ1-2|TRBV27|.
CASSFQDNYGYTF
TGTGCCAGCAGTTTTCAGGATAACTATGGCTACACCTTC
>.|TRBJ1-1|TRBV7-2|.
CASSFLQGTEAFF
TGTGCCAGCAGCTTCCTACAGGGCACTGAAGCTTTCTTT
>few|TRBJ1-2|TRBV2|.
CASSVLDSNGYTF
TGTGCCAGCAGTGTCCTTGACAGTAATGGCTACACCTTC
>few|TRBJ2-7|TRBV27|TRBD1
CASSLFGQGTIEQYF
TGTGCCAGCAGTTTATTTGGACAGGGTACGATCGAGCAGTACTTC
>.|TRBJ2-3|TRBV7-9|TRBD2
CASSLAASGGGHLQYF
TGTGCCAGCAGCTTAGCCGCTAGCGGGGGGGGCCACCTGCAGTATTTT
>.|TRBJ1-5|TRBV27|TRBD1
CASSSDRDVQPQHF
TGTGCCAGCAGTTCGGACAGGGATGTACAGCCCCAGCATTTT
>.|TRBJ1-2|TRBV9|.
CASSAGWSEYGYTF
TGTGCCAGCAGCGCCGGTTGGAGCGAGTATGGCTACACCTTC
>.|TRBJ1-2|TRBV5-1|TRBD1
CASSWTGGQDGYTF
TGCGCCAGCAGCTGGACAGGGGGCCAGGATGGCTACACCTTC
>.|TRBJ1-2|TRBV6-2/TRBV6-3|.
CASSSYGQGNGYTF
TGTGCCAGCAGTTCCTACGGGCAGGGGAACGGCTACACCTTC
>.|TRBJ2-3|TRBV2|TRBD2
CATRTSGTDTQYF
TGTGCCACCCGGACTAGCGGGACAGATACGCAGTATTTT
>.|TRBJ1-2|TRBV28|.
CASSFPKLGQYGYTF
TGTGCCAGCAGTTTTCCCAAACTCGGACAATATGGCTACACCTTC
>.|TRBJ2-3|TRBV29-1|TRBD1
CSGTGTGPDTQYF
TGCAGCGGGACCGGGACAGGCCCAGATACGCAGTATTTT
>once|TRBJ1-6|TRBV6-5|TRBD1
CASSVGTANSPLHF
TGTGCCAGCAGCGTAGGGACAGCTAATTCACCCCTCCACTTT
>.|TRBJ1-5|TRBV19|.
CASSPRAGRGQPQHF
TGTGCCAGTAGTCCCCGAGCGGGAAGGGGGCAGCCCCAGCATTTT
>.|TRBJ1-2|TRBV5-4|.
CASSLTASNYGYTF
TGTGCCAGCAGCTTGACAGCTTCTAACTATGGCTACACCTTC
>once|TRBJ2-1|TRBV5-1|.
CASSLWGGTGYNEQFF
TGCGCCAGCAGCTTGTGGGGGGGCACAGGCTACAATGAGCAGTTCTTC
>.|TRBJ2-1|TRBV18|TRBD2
CASSGAGGEFVNEQFF
TGTGCCAGCTCAGGGGCGGGGGGAGAATTCGTCAATGAGCAGTTCTTC
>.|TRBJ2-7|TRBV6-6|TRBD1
CASSYSTGGYEQYF
TGTGCCAGCAGTTACTCGACAGGGGGCTACGAGCAGTACTTC